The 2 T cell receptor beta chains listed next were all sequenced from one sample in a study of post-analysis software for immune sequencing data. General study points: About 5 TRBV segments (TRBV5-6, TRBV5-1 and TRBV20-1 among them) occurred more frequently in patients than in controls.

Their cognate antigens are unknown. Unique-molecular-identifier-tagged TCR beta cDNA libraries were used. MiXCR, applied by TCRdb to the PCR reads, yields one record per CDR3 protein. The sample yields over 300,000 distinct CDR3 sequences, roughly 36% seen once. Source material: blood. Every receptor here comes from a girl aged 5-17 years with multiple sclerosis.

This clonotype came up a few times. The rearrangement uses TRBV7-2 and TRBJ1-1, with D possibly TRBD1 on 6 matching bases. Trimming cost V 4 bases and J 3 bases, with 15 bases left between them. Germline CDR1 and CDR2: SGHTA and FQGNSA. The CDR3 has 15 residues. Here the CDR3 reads CASSSSGAEHTEAFF. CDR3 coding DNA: TGTGCCAGCAGCTCATCAGGGGCCGAGCACACTGAAGCTTTCTTT.

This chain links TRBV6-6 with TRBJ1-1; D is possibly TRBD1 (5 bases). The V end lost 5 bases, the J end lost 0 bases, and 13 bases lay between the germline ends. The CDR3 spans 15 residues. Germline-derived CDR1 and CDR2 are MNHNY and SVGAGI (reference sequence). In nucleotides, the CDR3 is TGTGCCAGCAGTACCAGTCCGGGGGTGAACACTGAAGCTTTCTTT. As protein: CASSTSPGVNTEAFF.